The rows below give T cell receptor beta chains drawn from one sample of a study of T cells after yellow fever vaccination. TCRdb ran MiXCR on the 5' RACE reads and lists one entry per CDR3 protein. The sample contains 29,000 or so distinct CDR3 sequences, more than 5% of which appear only once. The material was CD8+ T cells sorted from PBMCs, obtained 10 days after the yellow fever booster vaccination. The receptor source for this set is a man between 25 and 39 years old who received the YFV17D yellow fever vaccine. Each CDR3 is given with its conserved first and last residue. Fields, in order: D gene, J gene, V gene, clone size, CDR3 DNA, CDR3 protein. D genes are given only for firm matches. Clone size is given as how often the clone was seen (once, few, many) or a class if it is expanded.

.	TRBJ2-1	TRBV6-5	many	TGTGCCAGCAGTTACTCGGCAGGTCACAATGAGCAGTTCTTC	CASSYSAGHNEQFF
TRBD2	TRBJ2-1	TRBV4-2	many	TGTGCCAGCAGCCGGGCGGGGGCCTACAATGAGCAGTTCTTC	CASSRAGAYNEQFF
TRBD2	TRBJ2-7	TRBV28	many	TGTGCCAGCAGTTCTGGACTAGCGTTTGAGCAGTACTTC	CASSSGLAFEQYF
.	TRBJ2-1	TRBV29-1	many	TGCAGCGGTTGGGGTTCTAGCGGAAGCGAGGGGGAGGATGAGCAGTTCTTC	CSGWGSSGSEGEDEQFF
TRBD1	TRBJ2-6	TRBV20-1	many	TGCAGTGCTAGAGCTATGGACAGGGGGCAACCTTGGGCCAACGTCCTGACTTTC	CSARAMDRGQPWANVLTF
.	TRBJ2-5	TRBV6-5	many	TGTGCCAGCAGTTACTCGGTGGGGGGGCGAGTAGAGACCCAGTACTTC	CASSYSVGGRVETQYF
.	TRBJ2-7	TRBV5-6	many	TGTGCCAGCAGCTTGTCATTTTCGGGGCTATCCTCCTACGAGCAGTACTTC	CASSLSFSGLSSYEQYF
.	TRBJ2-5	TRBV29-1	many	TGCAGCGTTCTCAGGGGTCACCAAGAGACCCAGTACTTC	CSVLRGHQETQYF
.	TRBJ2-2	TRBV12-3/TRBV12-4	many	TGTGCCAGCAGTTTTGGAGCCGGGGAGCTGTTTTTT	CASSFGAGELFF
TRBD2	TRBJ2-2	TRBV6-2/TRBV6-3	many	TGTGCCAGCACTTTGCGGGAGGTCACCGGGGAGCTGTTTTTT	CASTLREVTGELFF